The 13 T cell receptor beta chains below all came from one sample that was sequenced in a study of beta chain features in type 1 diabetes. The study reverse transcribed the entire isolated RNA, so it sequenced expressed TCRB transcripts. Sequenced by immunoSEQ multiplex PCR; TCRdb stores in-frame clones only, minus some. The sample yields some 230,000 clones, 7.5% to 10% seen once. Sequencing used naive CD4+ T cells from blood. The receptors shown here come from a woman under 30 in good health.

This clone was picked up a small number of times. This rearrangement joins TRBV5-6 to TRBJ1-2, with D possibly TRBD1 on 5 matching bases. The V gene lost 3 bases and the J gene lost 4 bases, with 10 bases spanning the gap. The CDR3 length is 13 residues. Germline V gives CDR1 SGHDT, CDR2 YYEEEE. In nucleotides, the CDR3 is TGTGCCAGCAGCTCGGGGGACCGCTATGGCTACACCTTC. Encoded protein: CASSSGDRYGYTF. Full variable domain (outside the CDR3, taken from reference TRBV5-6 and TRBJ1-2): DAGVTQSPTHLIKTRGQQVTLRCSPKSGHDTVSWYQQALGQGPQFIFQYYEEEERQRGNFPDRFSGHQFPNYSSELNVNALLLGDSALYLCASSSGDRYGYTFGSGTRLTVV.

A few counts support this clone. DNA of the CDR3: TGTGCCAGCAGTGAGGGACAGTTCCCCATTAGCTCCTACAATGAGCAGTTCTTC. Translation: CASSEGQFPISSYNEQFF. The chain links TRBV6-1 to TRBJ2-1; 7 nucleotides agree with TRBD1. CDR3 length equals 18 residues. CDR1 MNHNS and CDR2 SASEGT come from the germline V gene. Trimming removed 3 bases from V and 0 bases from J; junction bases left unmatched: 11.

Only a few counts were recorded for this clone. The rearrangement joins TRBV7-9 to TRBJ2-5; 7 bases agree with TRBD1. The V segment lost 5 bases and the J segment 5 bases; nucleotides outside the gene matches: 17. Per germline, CDR1 SEHNR and CDR2 FQNEAQ (reference sequence). The CDR3 totals 17 residues. CDR3 protein: CASSHSFRGKRWETQYF. Written as DNA, the CDR3 is TGTGCCAGCAGCCATAGCTTCAGGGGGAAGCGATGGGAGACCCAGTACTTC.

This clone was observed a few times. The CDR3 reads CASRATMTYEQYF. The DNA for the CDR3 is TGTGCCAGCAGGGCGACTATGACCTACGAGCAGTACTTC. The chain employs TRBV28 and TRBJ2-7; a weak D match, TRBD2 (5 bases). The CDR3 spans 13 residues. Trimming took 6 bases from V and 2 from J, leaving 11 bases between them. The V gene's germline CDR1 is MDHEN and CDR2 SYDVKM.

CDR3 protein: CASSVGGRLDNTDTQYF. The CDR3 DNA reads TGTGCCAGCAGCGTGGGGGGGCGACTCGACAACACAGATACGCAGTATTTT. The chain combines TRBV9 with TRBJ2-3; TRBD2 might be the D (7 bases). CDR3 size: 17 residues. Trimming cost V 2 bases and J 2 bases, with 18 bases left between them. Germline V gene sequence: CDR1 SGDLS, CDR2 YYNGEE.

The gene calls are TRBV18 and TRBJ2-3, with 9 bases aligning to TRBD2. The germline gives CDR1 KGHSH, CDR2 LQKENI. The V segment lost 3 bases and the J segment 6 bases; nucleotides outside the gene matches: 7. The CDR3 has 15 amino acids. The CDR3 loop reads CASSPSSGIRDTQYF. CDR3 DNA sequence: TGTGCCAGCTCACCTTCTAGCGGGATTCGGGATACGCAGTATTTT.

The chain links TRBV5-1 to TRBJ1-1; D remains unclear. Germline V CDR1 and CDR2: SGHRS, YFSETQ. V was shortened by 1 base and J by 3 bases, with 13 bases between the two germline ends. The CDR3 is 15 amino acids. The CDR3 DNA sequence: TGCGCCAGCAGCTTGCGACAACTGCCAGACACTGAAGCTTTCTTT. Translated, it gives CASSLRQLPDTEAFF.

The genes are TRBV6-6 and TRBJ1-4; D is perhaps TRBD1 (6 bases). This CDR3 is built from 15 residues. Per germline, CDR1 MNHNY and CDR2 SVGAGI (reference sequence). V lost 0 bases to trimming and J lost 5 bases, with 10 bases between them. The CDR3 here is CASSYSRTANEKLFF. In DNA form, the CDR3 reads TGTGCCAGCAGTTACTCGAGGACAGCGAATGAAAAACTGTTTTTT.

The V and J genes are TRBV5-1 and TRBJ2-3; 9 bases are a match to TRBD1. Germline lookup yields CDR1 SGHRS and CDR2 YFSETQ. The CDR3 loop spans 14 amino acids. The junction had 6 bases not matched to a gene; V was cut back by 4 bases and J by 6 bases. As DNA, the CDR3 is TGCGCCAGCAGCGGGGACAGGGCAGCGGATACGCAGTATTTT. Its protein product is CASSGDRAADTQYF.

This clone occurred a few times. The chain links TRBV5-1 to TRBJ2-5; 10 bases line up with TRBD2. The CDR3 consists of 16 residues. Germline V gives CDR1 SGHRS, CDR2 YFSETQ. Trimming took 3 bases from V and 0 from J; bases not matched to a gene: 5. CDR3 DNA: TGCGCCAGCAGCTCCCCGGGACTAGCGAACCAAGAGACCCAGTACTTC. Its protein is CASSSPGLANQETQYF. The full variable domain, completed using reference TRBV5-1 and TRBJ2-5, is KAGVTQTPRYLIKTRGQQVTLSCSPISGHRSVSWYQQTPGQGLQFLFEYFSETQRNKGNFPGRFSGRQFSNSRSEMNVSTLELGDSALYLCASSSPGLANQETQYFGPGTRLLVL.

This chain joins TRBV7-9 and TRBJ2-2, with 10 bases that match TRBD2. The CDR3 has 19 residues. Trimming cost V 6 bases and J 6 bases; bases outside gene matches: 19. The germline V gene has CDR1 SEHNR and CDR2 FQNEAQ (reference sequence). This CDR3 is CASRGTGTSETLGAGELFF. As DNA, the CDR3 is TGTGCCAGCAGGGGAACCGGGACTAGCGAGACCTTGGGCGCCGGGGAGCTGTTTTTT. Combining the CDR3 with reference TRBV7-9 and TRBJ2-2 gives the whole variable domain DTGVSQNPRHKITKRGQNVTFRCDPISEHNRLYWYRQTLGQGPEFLTYFQNEAQLEKSRLLSDRFSAERPKGSFSTLEIQRTEQGDSAMYLCASRGTGTSETLGAGELFFGEGSRLTVL.

The rearrangement joins TRBV4-1 to TRBJ2-5; TRBD1 matches 7 bases. The length of the CDR3 is 16 residues. V lost 3 bases, J lost 5 bases, and 12 bases stayed unmatched. CDR1 and CDR2 (germline): MGHRA, YSYEKL. The CDR3 coding sequence is TGCGCCAGCAGCCAGGGGGACAGAAGTAACTGGGAGACCCAGTACTTC. Translating gives CASSQGDRSNWETQYF.

The chain employs TRBV19 and TRBJ2-1, with 12 positions matching TRBD2. In germline, CDR1 is LNHDA, CDR2 SQIVND (reference sequence). The CDR3 length is 19 residues. J was trimmed by 0 bases and V by 5 bases; bases with no gene match: 11. Here the CDR3 DNA reads TGTGCCAGTAGTCCGAGACTAGCGGGAGTGACGAGCTCCTACAATGAGCAGTTCTTC. Translation gives CASSPRLAGVTSSYNEQFF.